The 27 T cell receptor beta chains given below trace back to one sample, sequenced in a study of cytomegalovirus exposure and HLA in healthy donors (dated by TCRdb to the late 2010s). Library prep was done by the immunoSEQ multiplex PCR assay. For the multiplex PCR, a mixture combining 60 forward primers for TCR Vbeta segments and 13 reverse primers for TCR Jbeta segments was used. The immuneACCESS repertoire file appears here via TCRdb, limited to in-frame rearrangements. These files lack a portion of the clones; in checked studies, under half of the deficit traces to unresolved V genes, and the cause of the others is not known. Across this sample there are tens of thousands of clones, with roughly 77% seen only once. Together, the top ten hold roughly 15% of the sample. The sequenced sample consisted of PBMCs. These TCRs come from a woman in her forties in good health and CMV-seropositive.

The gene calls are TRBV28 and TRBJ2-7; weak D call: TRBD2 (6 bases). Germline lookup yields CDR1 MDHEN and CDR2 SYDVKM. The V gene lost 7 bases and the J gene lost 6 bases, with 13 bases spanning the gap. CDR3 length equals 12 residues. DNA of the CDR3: TGTGCCAGCACCGGGAGATATACCGAGCAGTACTTC. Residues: CASTGRYTEQYF.

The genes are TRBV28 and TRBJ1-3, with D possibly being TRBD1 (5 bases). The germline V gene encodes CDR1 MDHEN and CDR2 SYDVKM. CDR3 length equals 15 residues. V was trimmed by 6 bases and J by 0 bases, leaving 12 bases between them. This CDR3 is CASRVDTSSGNTIYF. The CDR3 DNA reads TGTGCCAGCAGGGTGGACACTTCCTCTGGAAACACCATATATTTT.

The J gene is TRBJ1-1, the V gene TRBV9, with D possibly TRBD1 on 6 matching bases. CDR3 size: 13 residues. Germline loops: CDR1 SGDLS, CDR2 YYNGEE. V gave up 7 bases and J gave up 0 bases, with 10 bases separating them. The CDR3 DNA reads TGTGCCAGCTCCAGGGGTATGAACACTGAAGCTTTCTTT. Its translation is CASSRGMNTEAFF.

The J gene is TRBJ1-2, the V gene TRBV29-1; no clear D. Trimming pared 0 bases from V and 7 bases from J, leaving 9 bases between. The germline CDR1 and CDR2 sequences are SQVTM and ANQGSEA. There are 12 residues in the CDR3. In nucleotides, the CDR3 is TGCAGCGTTGAAGATCGGAGGGTTGGCTACACCTTC. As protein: CSVEDRRVGYTF.

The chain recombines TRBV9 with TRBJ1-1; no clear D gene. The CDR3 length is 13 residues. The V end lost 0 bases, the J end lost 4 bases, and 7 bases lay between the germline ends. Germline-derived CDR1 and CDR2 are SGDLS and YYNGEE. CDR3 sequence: CASSVGTSTEAFF. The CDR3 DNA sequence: TGTGCCAGCAGCGTAGGTACAAGCACTGAAGCTTTCTTT.

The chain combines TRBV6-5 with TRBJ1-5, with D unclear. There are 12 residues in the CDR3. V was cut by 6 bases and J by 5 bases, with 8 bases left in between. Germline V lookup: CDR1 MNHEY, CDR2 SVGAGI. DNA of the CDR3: TGTGCCAGCAGATCAGTTGATCAGCCCCAGCATTTT. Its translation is CASRSVDQPQHF.

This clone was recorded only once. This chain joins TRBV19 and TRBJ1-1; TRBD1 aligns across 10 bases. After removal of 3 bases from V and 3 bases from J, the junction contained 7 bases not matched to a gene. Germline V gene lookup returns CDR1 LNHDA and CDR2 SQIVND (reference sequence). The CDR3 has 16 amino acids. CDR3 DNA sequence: TGTGCCAGTAGTATCGCGGACAGGGGGAGTTACACTGAAGCTTTCTTT. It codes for CASSIADRGSYTEAFF.

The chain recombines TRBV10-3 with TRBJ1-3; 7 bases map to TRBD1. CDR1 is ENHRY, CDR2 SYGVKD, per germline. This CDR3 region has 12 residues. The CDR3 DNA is TGTGCAACCCAGGGGGCTGGAAACACCATATATTTT. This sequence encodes CATQGAGNTIYF.

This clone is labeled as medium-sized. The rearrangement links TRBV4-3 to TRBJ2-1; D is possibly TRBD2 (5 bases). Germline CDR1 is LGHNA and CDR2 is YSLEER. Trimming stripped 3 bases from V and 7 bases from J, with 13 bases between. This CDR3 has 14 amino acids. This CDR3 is CASSHSLLGNEQFF. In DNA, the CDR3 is TGCGCCAGCAGCCACAGTCTACTAGGTAATGAGCAGTTCTTC.

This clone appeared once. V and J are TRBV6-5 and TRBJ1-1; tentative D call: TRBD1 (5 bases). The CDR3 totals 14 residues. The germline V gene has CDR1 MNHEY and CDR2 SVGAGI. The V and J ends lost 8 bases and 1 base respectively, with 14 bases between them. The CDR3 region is CASYTAGQNTEAFF. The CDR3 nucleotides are TGTGCCAGCTATACTGCAGGACAGAACACTGAAGCTTTCTTT.

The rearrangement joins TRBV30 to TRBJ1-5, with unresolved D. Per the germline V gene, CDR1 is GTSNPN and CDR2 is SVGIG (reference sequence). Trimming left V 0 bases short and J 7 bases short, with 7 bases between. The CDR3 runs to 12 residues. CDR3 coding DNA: TGTGCCTGGAGTGTACTCGGGCAGCCCCAGCATTTT. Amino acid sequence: CAWSVLGQPQHF.

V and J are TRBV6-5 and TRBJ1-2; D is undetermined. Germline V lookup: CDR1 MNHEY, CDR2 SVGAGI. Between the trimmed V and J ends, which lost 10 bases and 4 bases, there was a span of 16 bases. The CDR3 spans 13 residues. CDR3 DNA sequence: TGTGCCACCTCGACGACCGGAGTCTATGGCTACACCTTC. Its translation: CATSTTGVYGYTF.

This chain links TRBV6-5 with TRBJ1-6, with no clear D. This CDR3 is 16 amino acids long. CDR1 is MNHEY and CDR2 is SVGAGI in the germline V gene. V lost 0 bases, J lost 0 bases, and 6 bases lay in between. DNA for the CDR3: TGTGCCAGCAGTTACTCTCTGAGCTCCTATAATTCACCCCTCCACTTT. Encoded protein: CASSYSLSSYNSPLHF.

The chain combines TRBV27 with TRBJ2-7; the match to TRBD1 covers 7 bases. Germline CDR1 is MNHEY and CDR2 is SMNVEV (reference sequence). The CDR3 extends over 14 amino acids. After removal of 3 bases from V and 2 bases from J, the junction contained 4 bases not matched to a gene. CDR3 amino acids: CASSFGDSAYEQYF. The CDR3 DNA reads TGTGCCAGCAGTTTTGGGGACAGTGCCTACGAGCAGTACTTC.

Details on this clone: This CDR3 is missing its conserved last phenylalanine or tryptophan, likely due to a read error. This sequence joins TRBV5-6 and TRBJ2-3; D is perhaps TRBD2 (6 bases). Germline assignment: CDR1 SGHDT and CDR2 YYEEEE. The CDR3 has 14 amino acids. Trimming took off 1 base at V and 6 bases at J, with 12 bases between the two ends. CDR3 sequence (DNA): TGTGCCAGCAGCTTGTTTCTGCGGGGCGATACGCAGTATGTT. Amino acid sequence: CASSLFLRGDTQYV.

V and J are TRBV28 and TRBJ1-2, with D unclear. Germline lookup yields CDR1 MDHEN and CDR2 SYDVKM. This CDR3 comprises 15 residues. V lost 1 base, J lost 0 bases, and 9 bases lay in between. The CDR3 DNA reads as TGTGCCAGCAGTTTATTAGCAGCGACTAACTATGGCTACACCTTC. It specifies CASSLLAATNYGYTF.

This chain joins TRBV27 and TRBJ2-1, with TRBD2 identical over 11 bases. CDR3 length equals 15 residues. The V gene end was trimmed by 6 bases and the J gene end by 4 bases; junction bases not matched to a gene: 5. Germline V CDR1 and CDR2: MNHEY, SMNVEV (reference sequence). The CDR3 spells CASSPRLAGYNEQFF. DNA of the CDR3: TGTGCCAGCAGCCCCCGACTAGCGGGGTACAATGAGCAGTTCTTC.

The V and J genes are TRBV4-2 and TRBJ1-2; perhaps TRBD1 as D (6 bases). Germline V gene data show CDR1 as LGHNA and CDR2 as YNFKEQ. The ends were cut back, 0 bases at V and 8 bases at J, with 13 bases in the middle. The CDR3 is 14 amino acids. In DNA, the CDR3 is TGTGCCAGCAGCCAAGATCCACAGGGTGAAGGCTACACCTTC. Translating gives CASSQDPQGEGYTF.

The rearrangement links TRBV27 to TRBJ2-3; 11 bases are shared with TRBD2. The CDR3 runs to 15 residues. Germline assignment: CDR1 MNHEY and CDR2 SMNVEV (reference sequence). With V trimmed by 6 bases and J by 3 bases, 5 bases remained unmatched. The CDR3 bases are TGTGCCAGCAGGGAACTAGCGGGAGTAACAGATACGCAGTATTTT. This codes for CASRELAGVTDTQYF.

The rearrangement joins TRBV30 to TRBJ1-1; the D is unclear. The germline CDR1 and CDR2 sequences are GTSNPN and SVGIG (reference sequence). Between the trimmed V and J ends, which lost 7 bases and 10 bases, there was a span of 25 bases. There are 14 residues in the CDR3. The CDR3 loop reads CALSGLQSSAVAFF. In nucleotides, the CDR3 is TGTGCCTTGAGCGGCCTTCAAAGTAGCGCTGTAGCTTTCTTT.

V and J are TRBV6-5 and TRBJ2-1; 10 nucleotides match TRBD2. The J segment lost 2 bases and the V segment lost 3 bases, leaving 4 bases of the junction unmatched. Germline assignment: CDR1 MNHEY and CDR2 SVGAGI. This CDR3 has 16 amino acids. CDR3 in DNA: TGTGCCAGCAGTTATAGCGGGGGGCCTCCCTACAATGAGCAGTTCTTC. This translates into CASSYSGGPPYNEQFF.

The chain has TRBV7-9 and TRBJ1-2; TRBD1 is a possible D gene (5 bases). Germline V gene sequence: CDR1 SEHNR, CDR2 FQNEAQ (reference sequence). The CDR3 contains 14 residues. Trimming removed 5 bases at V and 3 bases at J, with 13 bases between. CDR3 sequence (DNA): TGTGCCAGCAGCCCGGACAATGGGTACTATGGCTACACCTTC. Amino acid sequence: CASSPDNGYYGYTF.

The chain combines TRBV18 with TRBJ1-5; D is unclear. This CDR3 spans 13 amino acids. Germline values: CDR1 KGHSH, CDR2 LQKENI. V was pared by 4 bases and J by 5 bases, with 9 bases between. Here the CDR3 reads CASSLFEDQPQHF. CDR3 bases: TGTGCCAGCTCACTTTTTGAGGATCAGCCCCAGCATTTT.

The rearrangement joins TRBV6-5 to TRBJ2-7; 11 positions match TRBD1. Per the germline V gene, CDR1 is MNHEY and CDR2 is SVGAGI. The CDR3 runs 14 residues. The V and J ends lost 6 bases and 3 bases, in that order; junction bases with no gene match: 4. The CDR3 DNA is TGTGCCAGCAGGGGGGGGACAGGGGGCTACGAGCAGTACTTC. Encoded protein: CASRGGTGGYEQYF.

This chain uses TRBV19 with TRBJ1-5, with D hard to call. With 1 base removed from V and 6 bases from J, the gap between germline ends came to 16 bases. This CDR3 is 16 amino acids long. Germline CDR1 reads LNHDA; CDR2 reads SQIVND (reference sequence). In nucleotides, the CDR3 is TGTGCCAGTAGTATAGTTGCGGGATTGGGAAGTCAGCCCCAGCATTTT. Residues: CASSIVAGLGSQPQHF.

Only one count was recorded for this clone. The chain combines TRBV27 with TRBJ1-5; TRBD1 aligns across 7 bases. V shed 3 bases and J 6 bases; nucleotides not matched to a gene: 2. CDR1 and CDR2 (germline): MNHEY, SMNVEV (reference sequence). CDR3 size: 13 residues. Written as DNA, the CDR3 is TGTGCCAGCAGTTTCAGGGGGGCTCAGCCCCAGCATTTT. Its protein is CASSFRGAQPQHF.

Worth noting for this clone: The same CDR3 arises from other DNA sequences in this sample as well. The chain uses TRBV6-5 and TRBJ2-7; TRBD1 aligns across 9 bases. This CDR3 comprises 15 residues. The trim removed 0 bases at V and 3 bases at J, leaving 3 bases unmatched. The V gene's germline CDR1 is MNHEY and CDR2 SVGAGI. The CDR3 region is CASSYSGTGNYEQYF. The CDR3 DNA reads TGTGCCAGCAGTTACTCGGGGACAGGGAACTACGAGCAGTACTTC.